Below are 12 T cell receptor beta chains sequenced from a single sample in a study of early T cells in non-severe SARS-CoV-2 infection. One entry per CDR3 protein, called by TCRdb with MiXCR from the 5' RACE reads. The sample includes about 81,000 distinct CDR3 sequences, 5% to 6.5% of them seen just once. Sequenced sample: whole blood. Receptors originate from an adult who was a healthcare worker with PCR-confirmed SARS-CoV-2 infection or an uninfected control (not recorded which).

This clonotype was seen only a few times. V is TRBV5-1 and J is TRBJ1-4; possibly TRBD1 for D (5 bases). CDR3 length equals 15 residues. CDR1 is SGHRS, CDR2 YFSETQ, per germline. Trimming took off 4 bases at V and 3 bases at J, with 13 bases between the two ends. The CDR3: CASSTVLGPNEKLFF. CDR3 in DNA: TGCGCCAGCAGCACCGTACTGGGGCCTAATGAAAAACTGTTTTTT.

This clonotype turned up a few times. The rearrangement links TRBV7-2 to TRBJ2-1, with D hard to call. CDR1 and CDR2 (germline): SGHTA, FQGNSA. Trimming took 0 bases from V and 9 from J, leaving 6 bases between them. CDR3 length: 12 residues. CDR3 sequence: CASSLAGGEQFF. The CDR3 DNA follows: TGTGCCAGCAGCTTAGCGGGCGGTGAGCAGTTCTTC. The full variable domain, rest sourced from reference TRBV7-2 and TRBJ2-1, is GAGVSQSPSNKVTEKGKDVELRCDPISGHTALYWYRQSLGQGLEFLIYFQGNSAPDKSGLPSDRFSAERTGGSVSTLTIQRTQQEDSAVYLCASSLAGGEQFFGPGTRLTVL.

In its sample, this clonotype was seen a few times. The chain couples TRBV28 to TRBJ1-1; 7 nucleotides align to TRBD1. V dropped 5 bases and J dropped 2; count of bases not matched to a gene: 5. Looked up from germline, CDR1 is MDHEN and CDR2 is SYDVKM. The CDR3 is 14 residues long. The CDR3 DNA reads as TGTGCCAGCAGTCAGTACAGGGGCAACACTGAAGCTTTCTTT. It is translated as CASSQYRGNTEAFF.

This clonotype was recorded at least ten times. This chain uses TRBV7-2 with TRBJ1-2, with D maybe TRBD1 (5 bases). This CDR3 contains 14 residues. The germline V and J ends were trimmed by 2 bases and 7 bases, with 14 bases remaining between them. CDR1 SGHTA and CDR2 FQGNSA come from the germline V gene. The CDR3 here is CASSLNGQASGYTF. CDR3 coding DNA: TGTGCCAGCAGCTTAAACGGACAAGCAAGTGGCTACACCTTC.

This clonotype was seen a few times. The chain has TRBV4-3 and TRBJ1-2; D uncertain. The V gene lost 0 bases and the J gene lost 8 bases, with 13 bases spanning the gap. This CDR3 contains 14 residues. The germline CDR1 and CDR2 sequences are LGHNA and YSLEER. CDR3 in amino acids: CASSQENGLTGYTF. The CDR3 DNA follows: TGCGCCAGCAGCCAAGAAAACGGATTAACGGGCTACACCTTC.

The V call is TRBV6-6, the J call TRBJ1-2; 8 positions match TRBD1. CDR3 size: 11 residues. Germline lookup yields CDR1 MNHNY and CDR2 SVGAGI (reference sequence). After removal of 11 bases from V and 3 bases from J, the junction contained 2 bases not matched to a gene. CDR3 DNA: TGTGCCGCAGGGGGCTACTATGGCTACACCTTC. Protein: CAAGGYYGYTF.

This clonotype occurred a few times. This chain uses TRBV28 with TRBJ2-4; D not certain. Germline loops: CDR1 MDHEN, CDR2 SYDVKM. This CDR3 has 13 residues. V was pared by 4 bases and J by 7 bases, with 11 bases between. The CDR3 bases are TGTGCCAGCAGTTCAGGCAGGATGAACATTCAGTACTTC. Residues: CASSSGRMNIQYF.

The CDR3 loop is CASSEIAGGGEQYF. CDR3 coding DNA: TGCGCCAGCAGTGAGATAGCGGGAGGGGGTGAGCAGTACTTC. The chain recombines TRBV10-2 with TRBJ2-7; 11 nucleotides line up with TRBD2. The CDR3 contains 14 residues. With 2 bases clipped from V and 7 bases from J, the junction kept 4 bases outside the gene matches. The germline V gene encodes CDR1 WSHSY and CDR2 SAAADI.

This clonotype turned up a few times. The V gene is TRBV11-2, the J gene TRBJ2-1; D is tentatively TRBD1 or TRBD2 (5 bases each). Deletions cut 1 base from V and 8 bases from J, with 9 bases between. The CDR3 runs 13 residues. CDR1 and CDR2 (germline): SGHAT, FQNNGV. The CDR3 loop reads CASSLGGAYEQFF. CDR3 DNA: TGTGCCAGCAGCTTAGGAGGGGCATATGAGCAGTTCTTC.

At least ten counts were recorded for this clonotype. The chain joins TRBV7-2 to TRBJ2-7, with TRBD2 matching 9 bases. This CDR3 comprises 18 residues. Losses at the gene ends were 1 base for V and 1 base for J; bases not matched to a gene: 11. From germline, CDR1 is SGHTA and CDR2 FQGNSA. CDR3 amino acids: CASSLELSGLAYSYEQYF. The DNA of the CDR3 is TGTGCCAGCAGCTTAGAGTTGTCAGGACTAGCGTATTCCTACGAGCAGTACTTC. The entire variable domain, with the rest obtained from reference TRBV7-2 and TRBJ2-7, is as follows: GAGVSQSPSNKVTEKGKDVELRCDPISGHTALYWYRQSLGQGLEFLIYFQGNSAPDKSGLPSDRFSAERTGGSVSTLTIQRTQQEDSAVYLCASSLELSGLAYSYEQYFGPGTRLTVT.

The chain recombines TRBV6-5 with TRBJ2-1; tentative D call: TRBD1 (6 bases). Germline CDR1 reads MNHEY; CDR2 reads SVGAGI. Trimming removed 2 bases at V and 5 bases at J, with 10 bases between. CDR3 size: 14 residues. CDR3 coding DNA: TGTGCCAGCAGTTACGCGACAGGAGACAATGAGCAGTTCTTC. Protein sequence: CASSYATGDNEQFF.

The gene calls are TRBV6-1 and TRBJ1-5; tentative D call: TRBD1 (5 bases). V was cut by 1 base and J by 5 bases, with 9 bases left in between. CDR3 size: 14 residues. Germline lookup yields CDR1 MNHNS and CDR2 SASEGT. DNA for the CDR3: TGTGCCAGCAGTGAAGGGGGGGGTTATCAGCCCCAGCATTTT. Translated, it gives CASSEGGGYQPQHF.